A single sample gave rise to the 15 T cell receptor beta chains below, sequenced in a study of beta chain features in type 1 diabetes. cDNA synthesis used the whole RNA isolate, giving expressed TCRB sequences. The assay was immunoSEQ multiplex PCR, and TCRdb's table has in-frame clones only and misses some. The sample contains around 240,000 clones, 9.6% of which appear only once. The source material was naive CD4+ T cells from blood. The receptor set was obtained from a woman aged 18-29 years in good health.

This chain uses TRBV6-1 with TRBJ1-1; no clear D gene. The CDR3 loop spans 12 amino acids. V was shortened by 6 bases and J by 1 base, with 6 bases between the two germline ends. Looked up from germline, CDR1 is MNHNS and CDR2 is SASEGT. CDR3 nucleotides: TGTGCCAGCAGAGCGGGGAACACTGAAGCTTTCTTT. It specifies CASRAGNTEAFF.

The chain carries TRBV14 and TRBJ1-1; D not certain. The germline V gene has CDR1 SGHDN and CDR2 FVKESK. Between the trimmed V and J ends, which lost 2 bases and 11 bases, there was a span of 12 bases. The CDR3 is 12 residues long. CDR3 loop: CASSQRGFGAFF. The CDR3 DNA reads as TGTGCCAGCAGCCAACGGGGATTTGGGGCTTTCTTT.

This rearrangement joins TRBV5-1 to TRBJ2-3; TRBD1 is a possible D gene (5 bases). V was trimmed by 1 base and J by 2 bases, leaving 11 bases between them. CDR1 is SGHRS, CDR2 YFSETQ, per germline. The CDR3 runs to 15 residues. The CDR3 sequence: CASSLLGRVTDTQYF. The CDR3 nucleotides read TGCGCCAGCAGCTTGCTCGGCAGGGTCACAGATACGCAGTATTTT.

This clone was seen only a few times. The rearrangement joins TRBV18 to TRBJ2-7; 11 positions agree with TRBD2. CDR3 length: 14 amino acids. The germline V gene encodes CDR1 KGHSH and CDR2 LQKENI. The V segment lost 6 bases and the J segment 13 bases; nucleotides outside the gene matches: 14. CDR3 region: CASSETSGNRGIYF. DNA of the CDR3: TGTGCCAGCTCCGAGACTAGCGGGAATCGGGGGATCTACTTC.

This clone showed up just a few times. The chain is built from TRBV18 and TRBJ2-1, with 10 nucleotides matching TRBD2. V lost 2 bases to trimming and J lost 7 bases; unmatched junction nucleotides: 5. Germline CDR1 and CDR2: KGHSH and LQKENI. The CDR3 extends over 15 amino acids. The CDR3 region is CASSPGLADLNEQFF. The CDR3 region has the DNA TGTGCCAGCTCACCAGGACTAGCGGACCTGAATGAGCAGTTCTTC.

This clone has a handful of counts. The chain uses TRBV30 and TRBJ1-5; the D is unclear. Germline V gives CDR1 GTSNPN, CDR2 SVGIG (reference sequence). V dropped 2 bases and J dropped 5 bases, with 7 bases sitting between them. The CDR3 runs 12 residues. As DNA, the CDR3 is TGTGCCTGGAGTATGACACATCAGCCCCAGCATTTT. It encodes CAWSMTHQPQHF. The full variable domain, completed using reference TRBV30 and TRBJ1-5, is SQTIHQWPATLVQPVGSPLSLECTVEGTSNPNLYWYRQAAGRGLQLLFYSVGIGQISSEVPQNLSASRPQDRQFILSSKKLLLSDSGFYLCAWSMTHQPQHFGDGTRLSIL.

V usage is TRBV30 and J usage is TRBJ1-3, with 7 bases fitting TRBD1. The CDR3 consists of 18 residues. The trim removed 1 base at V and 0 bases at J, leaving 12 bases unmatched. CDR1 and CDR2 (germline): GTSNPN, SVGIG (reference sequence). The CDR3 DNA is TGTGCCTGGAGTGGATCCCGGGACAGTCAATACTCTGGAAACACCATATATTTT. This codes for CAWSGSRDSQYSGNTIYF.

Written as DNA, the CDR3 is TGTGCCTGGAGGGCCTCAGGAAATCAGCCCCAGCATTTT. Its translation is CAWRASGNQPQHF. The chain combines TRBV30 with TRBJ1-5, with no clear D. The V end was cut by 3 bases, the J end by 4 bases, with 10 bases between. Germline V gene data show CDR1 as GTSNPN and CDR2 as SVGIG (reference sequence). The CDR3 length is 13 residues. Complete variable domain (other parts from reference TRBV30 and TRBJ1-5): SQTIHQWPATLVQPVGSPLSLECTVEGTSNPNLYWYRQAAGRGLQLLFYSVGIGQISSEVPQNLSASRPQDRQFILSSKKLLLSDSGFYLCAWRASGNQPQHFGDGTRLSIL.

This clone was picked up a small number of times. The V and J genes are TRBV30 and TRBJ1-1, with TRBD1 as a possible D gene (5 bases). Trimming removed 4 bases at V and 6 bases at J, with 21 bases between. The CDR3 sequence is 15 residues long. Germline assignment: CDR1 GTSNPN and CDR2 SVGIG (reference sequence). The CDR3, as DNA: TGTGCCTGGAACTCGCAGCTAGGGGATCGGGCTGAAGCTTTCTTT. Residues: CAWNSQLGDRAEAFF.

This chain uses TRBV30 with TRBJ1-3; the D gene is possibly TRBD1 (5 bases). The V end was cut by 3 bases, the J end by 2 bases, with 11 bases between. The germline V gene has CDR1 GTSNPN and CDR2 SVGIG (reference sequence). The CDR3 runs 14 residues. CDR3 sequence reads: CAWSDPGAGNTIYF. The CDR3, as DNA: TGTGCCTGGAGCGATCCGGGGGCTGGAAACACCATATATTTT.

This clone was counted between two and nine times. The rearrangement uses TRBV7-9 and TRBJ1-6; TRBD1 matches at 7 bases. The trim removed 4 bases at V and 7 bases at J, leaving 10 bases unmatched. CDR1 and CDR2 from the germline V gene are SEHNR and FQNEAQ (reference sequence). CDR3 size: 16 residues. The DNA of the CDR3 is TGTGCCAGCAGCTCGCCACCCGGGACAGCGAATTCACCCCTCCACTTT. It codes for CASSSPPGTANSPLHF.

This clone was counted a few times. The gene calls are TRBV28 and TRBJ2-5; 7 nucleotides match TRBD2. This CDR3 spans 14 amino acids. V lost 4 bases and J lost 4; bases outside the gene matches: 6. The germline V gene encodes CDR1 MDHEN and CDR2 SYDVKM. CDR3: CASSSAGVRETQYF. Here the CDR3 DNA reads TGTGCCAGCAGTTCGGCGGGAGTAAGAGAGACCCAGTACTTC. Using reference TRBV28 and TRBJ2-5 for the parts outside the CDR3, the full variable domain is DVKVTQSSRYLVKRTGEKVFLECVQDMDHENMFWYRQDPGLGLRLIYFSYDVKMKEKGDIPEGYSVSREKKERFSLILESASTNQTSMYLCASSSAGVRETQYFGPGTRLLVL.

In this sample, this clone turned up a few times. V is TRBV5-1 and J is TRBJ1-5; possibly TRBD1 for D (6 bases). CDR1 and CDR2 (germline): SGHRS, YFSETQ. V was cut by 4 bases and J by 7 bases, with 15 bases left in between. This CDR3 has 14 residues. The CDR3 region is CASSQDSPSQPQHF. The CDR3 DNA sequence: TGCGCCAGCAGCCAGGACAGTCCGAGCCAGCCCCAGCATTTT.

There are a few counts of this clone. This chain links TRBV19 with TRBJ1-1, with D tentatively TRBD1 (5 bases). CDR1 and CDR2 (germline): LNHDA, SQIVND (reference sequence). V lost 5 bases and J lost 8, with 15 bases in between. There are 13 residues in the CDR3. The CDR3 nucleotides are TGTGCCAGTAGTCTGCGGGACGCCGAAGAAGCTTTCTTT. Translation gives CASSLRDAEEAFF.

The genes are TRBV25-1 and TRBJ2-5; possible D gene TRBD2, 6 bases. CDR3 length: 14 residues. Germline lookup yields CDR1 MGHDK and CDR2 SYGVNS. The V gene lost 7 bases and the J gene lost 11 bases, with 23 bases spanning the gap. The DNA for the CDR3 is TGTGCCAGCACTCATCCGGGCAGACCGGGGGAGCAGTACTTC. This gives the protein CASTHPGRPGEQYF. The full variable domain, rest sourced from reference TRBV25-1 and TRBJ2-5, is EADIYQTPRYLVIGTGKKITLECSQTMGHDKMYWYQQDPGMELHLIHYSYGVNSTEKGDLSSESTVSRIRTEHFPLTLESARPSHTSQYLCASTHPGRPGEQYFGPGTRLLVL.